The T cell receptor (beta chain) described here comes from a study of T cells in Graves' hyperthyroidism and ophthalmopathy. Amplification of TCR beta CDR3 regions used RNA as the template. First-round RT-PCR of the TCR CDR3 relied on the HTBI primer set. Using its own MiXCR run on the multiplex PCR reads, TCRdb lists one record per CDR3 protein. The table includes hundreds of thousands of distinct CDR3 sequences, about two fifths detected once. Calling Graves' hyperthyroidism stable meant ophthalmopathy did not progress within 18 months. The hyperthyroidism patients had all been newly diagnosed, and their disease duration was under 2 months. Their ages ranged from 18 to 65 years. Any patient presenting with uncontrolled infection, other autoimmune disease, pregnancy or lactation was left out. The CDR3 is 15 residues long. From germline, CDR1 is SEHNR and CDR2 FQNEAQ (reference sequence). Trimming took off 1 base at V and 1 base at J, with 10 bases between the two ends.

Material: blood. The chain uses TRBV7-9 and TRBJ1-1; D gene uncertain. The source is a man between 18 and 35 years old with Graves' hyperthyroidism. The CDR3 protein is CASSLGYQENTEAFF. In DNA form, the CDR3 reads TGTGCCAGCAGCTTAGGGTATCAGGAGAACACTGAAGCTTTCTTT. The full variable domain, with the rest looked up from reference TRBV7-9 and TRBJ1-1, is DTGVSQNPRHKITKRGQNVTFRCDPISEHNRLYWYRQTLGQGPEFLTYFQNEAQLEKSRLLSDRFSAERPKGSFSTLEIQRTEQGDSAMYLCASSLGYQENTEAFFGQGTRLTVV.